The T cell receptor (beta chain) described here comes from a study of graft-versus-host responses after intestinal transplantation. Study-wide points: GvH clones detected in recipient marrow included some appearing first in ileum or blood.

This clone appeared a single time. The antigen remains undetermined. Assay: immunoSEQ multiplex PCR; the TCRdb copy retains only in-frame clones and omits some. This table holds around 110,000 clones, roughly 90% found once. With 4 bases removed from V and 10 bases from J, the gap between germline ends came to 10 bases. The germline V gene encodes CDR1 MNHEY and CDR2 SVGAGI. CDR3 length: 11 amino acids. The sequence came from a human donor who was the organ donor for an intestinal transplant. The sequencing used unstimulated CD4+ T cells sorted from spleen or lymph node cells, collected before transplant. The gene calls are TRBV6-5 and TRBJ1-2; D gene uncertain. The CDR3 protein is CASSLRGDYTF. CDR3 nucleotides: TGTGCCAGCAGTTTACGTGGGGACTACACCTTC.